The entry below describes one TCR beta chain. The antigen is undetermined. The sorting of each CD8+ T cell subset was done in triplicate, at roughly 310,000 cells each. Among CD8+ T cells, naive ones were CD45RO-CCR7+CD27+CD95-. The record originates from a study of CXCR3-negative and CXCR3-positive naive CD8 T cells. Findings and caveats of the study: More hydrophobic TRB CDR3s were found in CXCR3-positive naive cells than in CXCR3-negative naive cells. TRB CDR3 properties indicated TCR strength, while surface CD5 was similar across naive subsets.

cDNA libraries for TRB were generated by 5' RACE incorporating UMI labels. TCRdb re-called the 5' RACE reads and shows each CDR3 protein once, DNA omitted. This sample's table has about 150,000 distinct CDR3 sequences. Per germline, CDR1 SQVTM and CDR2 ANQGSEA. The CDR3 is 13 amino acids. V is TRBV29-1 and J is TRBJ2-5; there is no DNA to check the TCRdb D call of TRBD2. The sample taken for sequencing was naive CXCR3+ CD8+ T cells from blood. Indicated subset: CD45RO-CCR7+CD27+CD95- naive CD8+ T cells expressing CXCR3 (TNR3+). This TCR derives from a human donor in good health. Some clones in this sample may be carry-over from other donors' samples. CDR3: CSVIAGGRETQYF.